This passage covers 29 T cell receptor beta chains from one sample sequenced in a study of response to subunit inactivated influenza vaccine. MiXCR was run by TCRdb on the RT-PCR reads, yielding one entry per CDR3 protein. The sample shows 530,000 or so distinct CDR3 sequences, about 25% of them seen only once. The source material was CD4+ T cells sorted from PBMCs, sampled about 5 days after vaccination. The receptors stem from a man aged 45-60 years who received an inactivated influenza vaccine.

CDR3 bases: TGTGCCATCAGTGAGTCGGGACAGGGTACGCATGAGCAGTTCTTC. As protein: CAISESGQGTHEQFF. V gene TRBV10-3 combines with J gene TRBJ2-1, with 9 bases identical to TRBD1. The length of the CDR3 is 15 residues. The V gene end was trimmed by 0 bases and the J gene end by 8 bases; junction bases not matched to a gene: 5. CDR1 ENHRY and CDR2 SYGVKD come from the germline V gene.

This clonotype turned up a few times. V is TRBV6-5 and J is TRBJ2-5, with a possible D match to TRBD2 (7 bases). CDR3 size: 14 residues. Germline-derived CDR1 and CDR2 are MNHEY and SVGAGI. Trimming stripped 1 base from V and 4 bases from J, with 10 bases between. The CDR3 sequence is CASSYFGGRETQYF. The CDR3 nucleotides read TGTGCCAGCAGTTACTTCGGGGGGCGAGAGACCCAGTACTTC.

The V gene is TRBV12-3 or TRBV12-4, the J gene TRBJ1-1; D gene uncertain. The V end lost 3 bases, the J end lost 5 bases, and 13 bases lay between the germline ends. The CDR3 runs to 14 residues. CDR3 nucleotides: TGTGCCAGCAGTTTCCGGTCCGGAGTAACTGAAGCTTTCTTT. Amino acid sequence: CASSFRSGVTEAFF.

The V call is TRBV5-1, the J call TRBJ2-7; D unresolved. The CDR3 consists of 14 residues. The germline V and J ends were trimmed by 4 bases and 0 bases, with 11 bases remaining between them. CDR1 is SGHRS, CDR2 YFSETQ, per germline. CDR3 DNA sequence: TGCGCCAGCAGCCAACAAGGGAACTCCTACGAGCAGTACTTC. It translates to CASSQQGNSYEQYF.

This chain uses TRBV12-3 or TRBV12-4 with TRBJ2-1; the D is unclear. The CDR3 loop spans 13 amino acids. The V gene lost 3 bases and the J gene lost 4 bases, with 7 bases spanning the gap. The CDR3 is CASSFRNYNEQFF. The CDR3 region has the DNA TGTGCCAGCAGTTTTCGGAATTACAATGAGCAGTTCTTC.

The chain combines TRBV30 with TRBJ1-6; perhaps TRBD1 as D (6 bases). The CDR3 length is 13 residues. Germline V gene lookup returns CDR1 GTSNPN and CDR2 SVGIG (reference sequence). The ends were cut back, 6 bases at V and 7 bases at J, with 13 bases in the middle. The CDR3 loop reads CACNRDTNSPLHF. CDR3 nucleotides: TGTGCCTGCAACCGGGACACGAATTCACCCCTCCACTTT.

This chain uses TRBV24-1 with TRBJ2-5; D gene unclear. The V gene's germline CDR1 is KGHDR and CDR2 SFDVKD. V dropped 9 bases and J dropped 5 bases, with 15 bases sitting between them. This CDR3 is 13 amino acids long. CDR3 bases: TGTGCCACCCGGCAGAGGAACGGTGAGACCCAGTACTTC. Translating it yields CATRQRNGETQYF.

This clonotype was counted a few times. The chain employs TRBV29-1 and TRBJ1-4; TRBD1 aligns across 7 bases. The V segment lost 6 bases and the J segment 0 bases; nucleotides outside the gene matches: 4. CDR1 is SQVTM and CDR2 is ANQGSEA in the germline V gene. The CDR3 extends over 14 amino acids. CDR3 sequence: CSVKDRATNEKLFF. CDR3 sequence (DNA): TGCAGCGTCAAAGACAGGGCAACTAATGAAAAACTGTTTTTT. Drawing the rest from reference TRBV29-1 and TRBJ1-4, the complete variable domain is SAVISQKPSRDICQRGTSLTIQCQVDSQVTMMFWYRQQPGQSLTLIATANQGSEATYESGFVIDKFPISRPNLTFSTLTVSNMSPEDSSIYLCSVKDRATNEKLFFGSGTQLSVL.

This clonotype has more than one count but fewer than ten. This chain uses TRBV4-1 with TRBJ2-2; 8 nucleotides agree with TRBD2. J lost 5 bases, V lost 0 bases, and 8 bases had no gene match. The length of the CDR3 is 17 residues. Germline V gene data show CDR1 as MGHRA and CDR2 as YSYEKL. CDR3 loop: CASSQDRQRGQTGELFF. The CDR3 DNA sequence: TGCGCCAGCAGCCAAGATAGACAGCGGGGGCAGACCGGGGAGCTGTTTTTT.

This clonotype was detected many times. The J gene is TRBJ2-7, the V gene TRBV20-1, with TRBD1 matching over 9 bases. The CDR3 has 13 amino acids. Germline CDR1 DFQATT, CDR2 SNEGSKA (reference sequence). V dropped 5 bases and J dropped 2; count of bases not matched to a gene: 4. The CDR3 DNA reads as TGCAGTGCTGGACGGGACAGGGCCTACGAGCAGTACTTC. Residues: CSAGRDRAYEQYF.

The CDR3 DNA follows: TGCGCCAGCAGCGGCGGGTCCGACCCTAACACCGGGGAGCTGTTTTTT. This translates into CASSGGSDPNTGELFF. The chain uses TRBV5-1 and TRBJ2-2, with a weak D call TRBD2 (5 bases). With 4 bases removed from V and 2 bases from J, the gap between germline ends came to 15 bases. Germline CDR1 SGHRS, CDR2 YFSETQ. The CDR3 runs to 16 residues.

The chain couples TRBV6-1 to TRBJ2-1; maybe TRBD2 (6 bases). This CDR3 spans 13 amino acids. Germline-derived CDR1 and CDR2 are MNHNS and SASEGT. V lost 9 bases and J 10 bases, leaving 19 bases between the germline ends. In DNA, the CDR3 is TGTGCCAGTACTAGCAAACCATTTGGGGAGCAGTTCTTC. It codes for CASTSKPFGEQFF.

This clonotype has only a few counts. This rearrangement joins TRBV9 to TRBJ2-2; TRBD1 matches 11 bases. The germline CDR1 and CDR2 sequences are SGDLS and YYNGEE. The junction had 8 bases not matched to a gene; V was cut back by 3 bases and J by 7 bases. This CDR3 contains 16 residues. The CDR3 loop reads CASSADGTGGIGELFF. Written as DNA, the CDR3 is TGTGCCAGCAGCGCAGACGGGACAGGGGGAATCGGGGAGCTGTTTTTT.

The chain links TRBV27 to TRBJ2-3; 12 nucleotides match TRBD2. Germline V gene lookup returns CDR1 MNHEY and CDR2 SMNVEV (reference sequence). V was pared by 7 bases and J by 2 bases, with 7 bases of the junction left unmatched. This CDR3 comprises 16 residues. CDR3 bases: TGTGCCAGCAAGAAACTAGCGGGAGGATCCACAGATACGCAGTATTTT. Translating it yields CASKKLAGGSTDTQYF.

This clonotype was counted a few times. The chain couples TRBV20-1 to TRBJ2-7, with 8 bases aligning to TRBD1. The junction had 8 bases not matched to a gene; V was cut back by 6 bases and J by 7 bases. Germline CDR1 DFQATT, CDR2 SNEGSKA (reference sequence). The CDR3 runs to 12 residues. CDR3 protein: CSANDRGGEQYF. In nucleotides, the CDR3 is TGCAGTGCGAACGACAGGGGCGGGGAGCAGTACTTC.

This clonotype has ten or more counts. The rearrangement links TRBV12-3 or TRBV12-4 to TRBJ2-7, with 7 positions matching TRBD1. V lost 6 bases to trimming and J lost 4 bases; unmatched junction nucleotides: 6. The CDR3 length is 13 residues. In DNA form, the CDR3 reads TGTGCCAGCAGCTTGGGACAGCCGTACGAGCAGTACTTC. Residues: CASSLGQPYEQYF.

This clonotype has more than one count but fewer than ten. This sequence joins TRBV10-3 and TRBJ2-5; 7 bases are a match to TRBD2. CDR3 size: 12 residues. Germline V gene sequence: CDR1 ENHRY, CDR2 SYGVKD. J was trimmed by 5 bases and V by 6 bases; bases with no gene match: 3. CDR3 DNA: TGTGCCATCAGCGGACTAGGGGAGACCCAGTACTTC. Translating gives CAISGLGETQYF.

The V gene is TRBV5-1, the J gene TRBJ2-5; D is uncertain. Germline V gene data show CDR1 as SGHRS and CDR2 as YFSETQ. This CDR3 contains 16 residues. V lost 1 base, J lost 2 bases, and 15 bases lay in between. CDR3: CASSLMRATLQETQYF. CDR3 in DNA: TGCGCCAGCAGCTTGATGCGTGCTACACTTCAAGAGACCCAGTACTTC.

This chain connects TRBV7-2 to TRBJ1-5, with D tentatively TRBD1 (6 bases). The CDR3 spans 14 residues. Trimming took 3 bases from V and 6 from J, leaving 12 bases between them. Germline lookup yields CDR1 SGHTA and CDR2 FQGNSA. In nucleotides, the CDR3 is TGTGCCAGCAGCTTGATGGGGGGCGGTCAGCCCCAGCATTTT. Translated: CASSLMGGGQPQHF.

Worth noting for this clonotype: A read error may explain this, as a much larger clone is one base away. V and J are TRBV11-2 and TRBJ2-2; D remains ambiguous. The CDR3 contains 14 residues. Germline CDR1 reads SGHAT; CDR2 reads FQNNGV. The V and J ends lost 2 bases and 4 bases respectively, with 8 bases between them. CDR3: CASSLKGATGELFF. The CDR3 bases are TGTGCCAGCAGCTTAAAGGGCGCCACCGGGGAGCTGTTTTTT.

The CDR3 loop is CASGSWRGDNEQFF. CDR3 sequence (DNA): TGTGCCAGCGGCTCCTGGCGAGGAGACAATGAGCAGTTCTTC. J is TRBJ2-1 and V is TRBV7-9; D remains unclear. The germline V and J ends were trimmed by 8 bases and 5 bases, with 16 bases remaining between them. This CDR3 spans 14 amino acids. The germline CDR1 and CDR2 sequences are SEHNR and FQNEAQ (reference sequence).

The chain combines TRBV28 with TRBJ2-2, with D perhaps matching TRBD1 (5 bases). The germline V gene has CDR1 MDHEN and CDR2 SYDVKM. V lost 10 bases and J lost 7, with 13 bases in between. The CDR3 consists of 12 residues. CDR3 protein: CATTRAGGELFF. The CDR3, as DNA: TGTGCCACCACCAGGGCTGGCGGGGAGCTGTTTTTT. Full variable domain (outside the CDR3, taken from reference TRBV28 and TRBJ2-2): DVKVTQSSRYLVKRTGEKVFLECVQDMDHENMFWYRQDPGLGLRLIYFSYDVKMKEKGDIPEGYSVSREKKERFSLILESASTNQTSMYLCATTRAGGELFFGEGSRLTVL.

This rearrangement joins TRBV5-1 to TRBJ1-5, with D possibly being TRBD1 (5 bases). Germline-derived CDR1 and CDR2 are SGHRS and YFSETQ. The CDR3 spans 14 residues. Trimming removed 4 bases at V and 7 bases at J, with 15 bases between. CDR3 sequence: CASSTSGGSQPQHF. In nucleotides, the CDR3 is TGCGCCAGCAGCACCAGCGGGGGGAGCCAGCCCCAGCATTTT.

The gene calls are TRBV7-2 and TRBJ2-5; a possible D gene is TRBD1 (5 bases). The CDR3 consists of 14 residues. Germline V gene data show CDR1 as SGHTA and CDR2 as FQGNSA. V lost 2 bases to trimming and J lost 1 base, with 8 bases between them. CDR3 nucleotide sequence: TGTGCCAGCAGCTTATCCAGGGCCCAAGAGACCCAGTACTTC. Translating it yields CASSLSRAQETQYF. The full variable domain, completed using reference TRBV7-2 and TRBJ2-5, is GAGVSQSPSNKVTEKGKDVELRCDPISGHTALYWYRQSLGQGLEFLIYFQGNSAPDKSGLPSDRFSAERTGGSVSTLTIQRTQQEDSAVYLCASSLSRAQETQYFGPGTRLLVL.

The rearrangement links TRBV7-2 to TRBJ2-7, with 7 bases fitting TRBD1. Trimming took 5 bases from V and 0 from J; bases not matched to a gene: 7. The V gene's germline CDR1 is SGHTA and CDR2 FQGNSA. The CDR3 length is 15 residues. CDR3 DNA: TGTGCCAGCAGCCCGCTCTGGGACAGCTCCTACGAGCAGTACTTC. Translated, it gives CASSPLWDSSYEQYF.

This clonotype has at least ten counts. The gene calls are TRBV5-5 and TRBJ2-3, with 7 bases aligning to TRBD1. Germline values: CDR1 SGHKS, CDR2 YYEKEE (reference sequence). V lost 4 bases, J lost 6 bases, and 11 bases stayed unmatched. CDR3 size: 15 residues. As DNA, the CDR3 is TGTGCCAGCAGCCCTTACAGGGACAGTGCTGATACGCAGTATTTT. This gives the protein CASSPYRDSADTQYF.

The V gene is TRBV28, the J gene TRBJ2-1; 7 nucleotides match TRBD2. The CDR3 is 12 residues long. J was trimmed by 9 bases and V by 8 bases; bases with no gene match: 7. CDR1 is MDHEN and CDR2 is SYDVKM in the germline V gene. As DNA, the CDR3 is TGTGCCAGCGCCGGGGACTACTTTGAGCAGTTCTTC. Translating it yields CASAGDYFEQFF. The variable domain in full, completed from reference TRBV28 and TRBJ2-1, reads DVKVTQSSRYLVKRTGEKVFLECVQDMDHENMFWYRQDPGLGLRLIYFSYDVKMKEKGDIPEGYSVSREKKERFSLILESASTNQTSMYLCASAGDYFEQFFGPGTRLTVL.

This clonotype has only a few counts. This chain connects TRBV4-3 to TRBJ2-7; 7 bases align to TRBD1. This CDR3 is 15 amino acids long. Per the germline V gene, CDR1 is LGHNA and CDR2 is YSLEER. V was pared by 1 base and J by 3 bases, with 6 bases of the junction left unmatched. The CDR3 protein is CASSQAPTGIYEQYF. The CDR3 region has the DNA TGCGCCAGCAGCCAAGCCCCGACAGGGATCTACGAGCAGTACTTC.

The chain recombines TRBV4-1 with TRBJ1-1; TRBD1 is a possible D gene (6 bases). Per the germline V gene, CDR1 is MGHRA and CDR2 is YSYEKL. V lost 3 bases and J 3 bases, leaving 14 bases between the germline ends. The CDR3 spans 15 residues. The CDR3 is CASSHAGVQDTEAFF. The CDR3 DNA reads TGCGCCAGCAGCCATGCAGGGGTACAGGACACTGAAGCTTTCTTT.